Presented here are 23 T cell receptor beta chains from one specimen sequenced in a study of blood T cell repertoires in COVID-19. TCRdb's table, derived via immunoSEQ multiplex PCR, lists solely in-frame clones and lacks some. This sample has 100,000 to 120,000 clones; roughly 87% occur once, and the top ten carry under 4.5%. The sample taken for sequencing was peripheral blood. The receptors here all came from a man aged 50 or older with acute or convalescent COVID-19.

The chain is built from TRBV6-5 and TRBJ1-1; unclear D gene. V was trimmed by 0 bases and J by 1 base, leaving 6 bases between them. There are 14 residues in the CDR3. Germline-derived CDR1 and CDR2 are MNHEY and SVGAGI. The CDR3 loop is CASSYSFRNTEAFF. For the CDR3, the DNA is TGTGCCAGCAGTTACTCGTTTAGGAACACTGAAGCTTTCTTT.

The V and J genes are TRBV20-1 and TRBJ2-7, with D tentatively TRBD1 (5 bases). The V and J ends lost 8 bases and 5 bases respectively, with 13 bases between them. The CDR3 runs to 11 residues. Germline V gene data show CDR1 as DFQATT and CDR2 as SNEGSKA (reference sequence). CDR3 bases: TGCAGTCCCTCGTCAGGGCACGAGCAGTACTTC. It translates to CSPSSGHEQYF.

This clone occurred once. The chain is built from TRBV30 and TRBJ2-1; tentatively, D is TRBD2 (5 bases). Trimming took off 3 bases at V and 9 bases at J, with 9 bases between the two ends. Germline V gene lookup returns CDR1 GTSNPN and CDR2 SVGIG (reference sequence). This CDR3 spans 11 amino acids. CDR3 residues: CAWRDYGEQFF. DNA of the CDR3: TGTGCCTGGAGAGACTATGGTGAGCAGTTCTTC.

The rearrangement joins TRBV20-1 to TRBJ2-1, with D hard to call. Trimming stripped 2 bases from V and 6 bases from J, with 5 bases between. Per the germline V gene, CDR1 is DFQATT and CDR2 is SNEGSKA (reference sequence). The CDR3 runs to 11 residues. CDR3 sequence reads: CSARTSNEQFF. CDR3 nucleotide sequence: TGCAGTGCTAGAACCAGCAATGAGCAGTTCTTC.

The chain recombines TRBV23-1 with TRBJ1-6; 8 bases map to TRBD1. TRBV23-1 is recorded as an ORF, its role being uncertain. The CDR3 consists of 16 residues. With 2 bases clipped from V and 1 base from J, the junction kept 1 base outside the gene matches. This CDR3 reads CASSQRQGSYNSPLHF. CDR3 DNA: TGCGCCAGCAGTCAAAGACAGGGGTCCTATAATTCACCCCTCCACTTT.

The V gene is TRBV5-5, the J gene TRBJ1-1, with D unresolved. Deletions cut 2 bases from V and 4 bases from J, with 9 bases between. Germline V gene lookup returns CDR1 SGHKS and CDR2 YYEKEE (reference sequence). The CDR3 is 13 amino acids. The CDR3 nucleotides read TGTGCCAGCAGCTTCGGGAGATTCACTGAAGCTTTCTTT. This gives the protein CASSFGRFTEAFF. The whole variable domain, remainder taken from reference TRBV5-5 and TRBJ1-1, is DAGVTQSPTHLIKTRGQQVTLRCSPISGHKSVSWYQQVLGQGPQFIFQYYEKEERGRGNFPDRFSARQFPNYSSELNVNALLLGDSALYLCASSFGRFTEAFFGQGTRLTVV.

The rearrangement uses TRBV28 and TRBJ2-3; 7 positions agree with TRBD1. The CDR3 extends over 16 amino acids. Germline V gene lookup returns CDR1 MDHEN and CDR2 SYDVKM. V shed 5 bases, J shed 2 bases, and the junction held 10 bases outside the gene matches. Here the CDR3 reads CASSAIDRAITDTQYF. The CDR3 nucleotides are TGTGCCAGCAGTGCAATAGACAGGGCTATCACAGATACGCAGTATTTT.

The CDR3 here is CASSRQGNQPQHF. CDR3 nucleotide sequence: TGTGCCAGCAGTCGACAGGGAAATCAGCCCCAGCATTTT. This sequence joins TRBV12-3 or TRBV12-4 and TRBJ1-5; 7 nucleotides align to TRBD1. J lost 4 bases, V lost 5 bases, and 2 bases had no gene match. The CDR3 is made up of 13 amino acids.

This sequence joins TRBV9 and TRBJ2-1; 15 bases fit TRBD2. The CDR3 length is 19 residues. Per the germline V gene, CDR1 is SGDLS and CDR2 is YYNGEE. J was trimmed by 0 bases and V by 0 bases; bases with no gene match: 4. This CDR3 is CASSVAGTSGGSSYNEQFF. DNA for the CDR3: TGTGCCAGCAGCGTAGCAGGGACTAGCGGGGGGAGCTCCTACAATGAGCAGTTCTTC.

The chain joins TRBV19 to TRBJ2-7; 8 bases map to TRBD1. Germline trimming cut 1 base from V and 3 bases from J; bases unmatched to any gene: 5. CDR1 and CDR2 from the germline V gene are LNHDA and SQIVND (reference sequence). The CDR3 spans 15 residues. This CDR3 is CASSIGTGKIYEQYF. The DNA of the CDR3 is TGTGCCAGTAGTATAGGGACAGGGAAAATCTACGAGCAGTACTTC. The full variable domain, with the rest looked up from reference TRBV19 and TRBJ2-7, is DGGITQSPKYLFRKEGQNVTLSCEQNLNHDAMYWYRQDPGQGLRLIYYSQIVNDFQKGDIAEGYSVSREKKESFPLTVTSAQKNPTAFYLCASSIGTGKIYEQYFGPGTRLTVT.

The genes are TRBV27 and TRBJ2-1; D might be TRBD2 (5 bases). The germline V gene encodes CDR1 MNHEY and CDR2 SMNVEV (reference sequence). Trimming took 6 bases from V and 7 from J, leaving 7 bases between them. CDR3 length: 11 residues. CDR3 sequence: CASSRGNEQFF. Written as DNA, the CDR3 is TGTGCCAGCAGCCGAGGGAATGAGCAGTTCTTC.

In its sample, this clone was seen a few times. The V and J genes are TRBV6-5 and TRBJ2-6; a weak D match, TRBD2 (5 bases). Germline values: CDR1 MNHEY, CDR2 SVGAGI. V lost 2 bases to trimming and J lost 2 bases, with 7 bases between them. CDR3 length: 15 residues. The CDR3 sequence is CASSYPGAGANVLTF. As DNA, the CDR3 is TGTGCCAGCAGTTACCCCGGGGCTGGGGCCAACGTCCTGACTTTC.

V usage is TRBV28 and J usage is TRBJ2-7, with TRBD1 as a possible D gene (5 bases). Germline CDR1 MDHEN, CDR2 SYDVKM. V lost 6 bases and J 4 bases, leaving 19 bases between the germline ends. CDR3 length: 15 amino acids. The CDR3 region is CASRGTMGHFYEQYF. The CDR3 DNA reads as TGTGCCAGCAGGGGAACGATGGGGCATTTTTACGAGCAGTACTTC.

This chain connects TRBV30 to TRBJ2-1, with D hard to call. Germline values: CDR1 GTSNPN, CDR2 SVGIG (reference sequence). Trimming pared 2 bases from V and 7 bases from J, leaving 12 bases between. The CDR3 is made up of 13 amino acids. The CDR3 is CAWSRWVGNEQFF. CDR3 DNA: TGTGCCTGGAGTAGGTGGGTCGGGAATGAGCAGTTCTTC.

The chain uses TRBV2 and TRBJ1-4; D is ambiguous. Germline CDR1 SNHLY, CDR2 FYNNEI. There are 15 residues in the CDR3. Deletions cut 8 bases from V and 0 bases from J, with 13 bases between. The CDR3: CASHSIGATNEKLFF. The CDR3 DNA is TGTGCCAGCCACTCTATCGGTGCAACTAATGAAAAACTGTTTTTT. Supplemented by reference TRBV2 and TRBJ1-4, the full variable domain reads EPEVTQTPSHQVTQMGQEVILRCVPISNHLYFYWYRQILGQKVEFLVSFYNNEISEKSEIFDDQFSVERPDGSNFTLKIRSTKLEDSAMYFCASHSIGATNEKLFFGSGTQLSVL.

V usage is TRBV5-1 and J usage is TRBJ1-1; D ambiguous. Trimming shortened V by 3 bases and J by 3 bases, and 6 bases separated the two germline ends. Germline lookup yields CDR1 SGHRS and CDR2 YFSETQ. This CDR3 region has 12 residues. In nucleotides, the CDR3 is TGCGCCAGCAGCTCCGGGTACACTGAAGCTTTCTTT. This translates into CASSSGYTEAFF.

This clone has only one observation. V gene TRBV27 combines with J gene TRBJ1-5; D may be TRBD1 (6 bases). The CDR3 consists of 17 residues. Trimming pared 8 bases from V and 3 bases from J, leaving 23 bases between. CDR1 is MNHEY and CDR2 is SMNVEV in the germline V gene (reference sequence). CDR3 sequence: CASGFRSGALDNQPQHF. The CDR3 DNA is TGTGCCAGCGGATTTCGCTCAGGGGCCCTAGACAATCAGCCCCAGCATTTT.

The chain carries TRBV4-1 and TRBJ1-6, with TRBD1 as a possible D gene (5 bases). Germline V gene lookup returns CDR1 MGHRA and CDR2 YSYEKL. The germline V and J ends were trimmed by 4 bases and 10 bases, with 20 bases remaining between them. The CDR3 is 16 amino acids. The CDR3 DNA sequence: TGCGCCAGCAGCCGAGACCCCCCAGGGATCTACTCACCCCTCCACTTT. Its protein is CASSRDPPGIYSPLHF.

The chain is built from TRBV6-4 and TRBJ2-3, with TRBD2 matching over 9 bases. The CDR3 consists of 13 residues. Germline V gene data show CDR1 as MRHNA and CDR2 as SNTAGT. V lost 9 bases to trimming and J lost 6 bases; unmatched junction nucleotides: 7. The CDR3 is CASWTSEVDTQYF. The CDR3 nucleotides are TGTGCCAGTTGGACTAGCGAGGTGGATACGCAGTATTTT.

The genes are TRBV28 and TRBJ2-3; D might be TRBD2 (6 bases). The CDR3 has 14 amino acids. Trimming took 4 bases from V and 3 from J, leaving 11 bases between them. Germline values: CDR1 MDHEN, CDR2 SYDVKM. CDR3 DNA: TGTGCCAGCAGTTCCCGGGAGACAACAGATACGCAGTATTTT. Translating gives CASSSRETTDTQYF.

About this clone itself: This sample includes further DNA sequences coding for the same CDR3. The rearrangement uses TRBV7-2 and TRBJ1-1; unclear D gene. Trimming left V 3 bases short and J 0 bases short, with 5 bases between. CDR1 SGHTA and CDR2 FQGNSA come from the germline V gene. The CDR3 contains 13 residues. The CDR3 DNA is TGTGCCAGCAGCTTCTCAGTGAACACTGAAGCTTTCTTT. This gives the protein CASSFSVNTEAFF.

This clone turned up a few times. This chain links TRBV18 with TRBJ2-2; D is possibly TRBD1 (6 bases). CDR1 is KGHSH, CDR2 LQKENI, per germline. The CDR3 is 16 residues long. V was shortened by 2 bases and J by 0 bases, with 10 bases between the two germline ends. The CDR3 loop is CASSPWTDSNTGELFF. CDR3 sequence (DNA): TGTGCCAGCTCACCATGGACAGATTCGAACACCGGGGAGCTGTTTTTT. Variable domain in full (rest from reference TRBV18 and TRBJ2-2): NAGVMQNPRHLVRRRGQEARLRCSPMKGHSHVYWYRQLPEEGLKFMVYLQKENIIDESGMPKERFSAEFPKEGPSILRIQQVVRGDSAAYFCASSPWTDSNTGELFFGEGSRLTVL.

The CDR3 is CASSIRQGVGYTF. CDR3 nucleotides: TGTGCCAGCAGTATCCGACAGGGGGTAGGCTACACCTTC. J is TRBJ1-2 and V is TRBV6-5; TRBD1 matches 9 bases. CDR1 and CDR2 (germline): MNHEY, SVGAGI. Unmatched junction bases numbered 6, after V lost 5 bases and J lost 8 bases. This CDR3 comprises 13 residues.